Listed here are 13 T cell receptor beta chains from one sample, sequenced in a study of cytomegalovirus exposure and HLA in healthy donors. With 60 Vbeta and 13 Jbeta primers, the PCR was carried out. This table comes from immunoSEQ multiplex PCR, and its TCRdb copy is limited to in-frame clones, with some not included. The sample holds approximately 130,000 clones, around 75% seen once. The sequenced material came from PBMCs. Every receptor here comes from a woman between 45 and 60 years old in good health and CMV-seropositive.

The V and J genes are TRBV7-9 and TRBJ2-1; TRBD2 matches 9 bases. J gave up 8 bases and V 5 bases, and 10 bases lay outside the gene matches. The CDR3 covers 15 residues. Germline V lookup: CDR1 SEHNR, CDR2 FQNEAQ (reference sequence). The CDR3 DNA reads as TGTGCCAGCAGCCGAAGGGGCGGGGGGGCCCATGAGCAGTTCTTC. Translated, it gives CASSRRGGGAHEQFF.

The CDR3 spells CASSFIQGTEAFF. CDR3 coding DNA: TGTGCCAGCAGCTTCATACAGGGGACTGAAGCTTTCTTT. V gene TRBV7-9 combines with J gene TRBJ1-1; TRBD1 agrees at 7 bases. Per germline, CDR1 SEHNR and CDR2 FQNEAQ (reference sequence). The CDR3 is 13 amino acids. J lost 5 bases, V lost 3 bases, and 3 bases had no gene match. The full variable domain, with the rest looked up from reference TRBV7-9 and TRBJ1-1, is DTGVSQNPRHKITKRGQNVTFRCDPISEHNRLYWYRQTLGQGPEFLTYFQNEAQLEKSRLLSDRFSAERPKGSFSTLEIQRTEQGDSAMYLCASSFIQGTEAFFGQGTRLTVV.

There are a few counts of this clone. This chain links TRBV30 with TRBJ1-5, with D unclear. The CDR3 has 13 residues. V lost 3 bases and J lost 3, with 9 bases in between. Per the germline V gene, CDR1 is GTSNPN and CDR2 is SVGIG (reference sequence). The CDR3 loop is CAWSRDDNQPQHF. In DNA, the CDR3 is TGTGCCTGGAGCCGGGATGACAATCAGCCCCAGCATTTT.

This clone has only a few counts. This CDR3 is CASSEAAGSHQPQHF. The CDR3 coding sequence is TGTGCCAGCAGTGAAGCGGCAGGATCCCATCAGCCCCAGCATTTT. V is TRBV6-1 and J is TRBJ1-5; D is uncertain. The CDR3 has 15 residues. Germline CDR1 and CDR2: MNHNS and SASEGT. V shed 0 bases and J shed 5 bases, with 11 bases lying between them.

This clone turned up a few times. The chain links TRBV11-2 to TRBJ2-3; tentatively, D is TRBD2 (6 bases). Germline V gives CDR1 SGHAT, CDR2 FQNNGV. This CDR3 spans 14 amino acids. V was shortened by 5 bases and J by 3 bases, with 12 bases between the two germline ends. CDR3 in DNA: TGTGCCAGCAGCCCAGGCCTAGCGACAGATACGCAGTATTTT. As protein: CASSPGLATDTQYF.

In its sample, this clone was seen a few times. This rearrangement joins TRBV14 to TRBJ2-1; 11 nucleotides line up with TRBD2. Per the germline V gene, CDR1 is SGHDN and CDR2 is FVKESK. The CDR3 is 15 residues long. Trimming at V came to 3 bases and at J to 7 bases, leaving 5 bases not matched to a gene. The CDR3 coding sequence is TGTGCCAGCAGCCAGGCGCTAGCGGGAGGAAATGAGCAGTTCTTC. Protein sequence: CASSQALAGGNEQFF. Looking up the rest from reference TRBV14 and TRBJ2-1 gives the full variable domain: EAGVTQFPSHSVIEKGQTVTLRCDPISGHDNLYWYRRVMGKEIKFLLHFVKESKQDESGMPNNRFLAERTGGTYSTLKVQPAELEDSGVYFCASSQALAGGNEQFFGPGTRLTVL.

The chain uses TRBV7-9 and TRBJ1-2, with 9 bases lining up with TRBD1. This CDR3 is 13 amino acids long. Germline loops: CDR1 SEHNR, CDR2 FQNEAQ (reference sequence). J was trimmed by 7 bases and V by 4 bases; bases with no gene match: 4. CDR3 region: CASSWEDRGGYTF. CDR3 DNA: TGTGCCAGCAGCTGGGAGGACAGGGGTGGCTACACCTTC. The full variable domain, completed using reference TRBV7-9 and TRBJ1-2, is DTGVSQNPRHKITKRGQNVTFRCDPISEHNRLYWYRQTLGQGPEFLTYFQNEAQLEKSRLLSDRFSAERPKGSFSTLEIQRTEQGDSAMYLCASSWEDRGGYTFGSGTRLTVV.

This sequence joins TRBV7-6 and TRBJ2-7, with 8 bases that match TRBD1. V dropped 6 bases and J dropped 0; count of bases not matched to a gene: 10. There are 16 residues in the CDR3. Germline CDR1 SGHVS, CDR2 FNYEAQ. The CDR3 bases are TGTGCCAGCAGTCAACAGCCGGGACAGGCCTCCTACGAGCAGTACTTC. Its protein is CASSQQPGQASYEQYF.

The chain carries TRBV19 and TRBJ1-1; the match to TRBD1 covers 7 bases. The CDR3 has 15 residues. After removal of 2 bases from V and 10 bases from J, the junction contained 13 bases not matched to a gene. Germline assignment: CDR1 LNHDA and CDR2 SQIVND (reference sequence). The CDR3 is CASSITTGEPCGAFF. In DNA form, the CDR3 reads TGTGCCAGTAGTATAACAACAGGGGAACCTTGTGGAGCTTTCTTT.

In its sample, this clone was seen a few times. This chain joins TRBV29-1 and TRBJ2-1; TRBD1 aligns across 7 bases. After removal of 2 bases from V and 10 bases from J, the junction contained 5 bases not matched to a gene. The germline CDR1 and CDR2 sequences are SQVTM and ANQGSEA. The CDR3 is 12 residues long. The CDR3 sequence is CSVEKGGQEQFF. As DNA, the CDR3 is TGCAGCGTTGAAAAAGGGGGCCAGGAGCAGTTCTTC.

V and J are TRBV2 and TRBJ1-2; D unclear. This CDR3 has 14 residues. Trimming cost V 2 bases and J 1 base, with 8 bases left between them. Germline assignment: CDR1 SNHLY and CDR2 FYNNEI. CDR3 sequence: CASSEQADNYGYTF. The CDR3, as DNA: TGTGCCAGCAGTGAACAGGCAGATAACTATGGCTACACCTTC.

The chain recombines TRBV2 with TRBJ1-1; possibly TRBD1 for D (5 bases). In germline, CDR1 is SNHLY, CDR2 FYNNEI. This CDR3 has 13 residues. With 5 bases removed from V and 4 bases from J, the gap between germline ends came to 11 bases. CDR3 sequence: CASSITGITEAFF. CDR3 sequence (DNA): TGTGCCAGCAGTATTACAGGTATCACTGAAGCTTTCTTT. Variable domain in full (rest from reference TRBV2 and TRBJ1-1): EPEVTQTPSHQVTQMGQEVILRCVPISNHLYFYWYRQILGQKVEFLVSFYNNEISEKSEIFDDQFSVERPDGSNFTLKIRSTKLEDSAMYFCASSITGITEAFFGQGTRLTVV.

This clone was recorded a few times. The chain uses TRBV4-2 and TRBJ1-2; maybe TRBD1 (6 bases). Trimming took off 4 bases at V and 4 bases at J, with 16 bases between the two ends. The CDR3 length is 15 residues. Germline loops: CDR1 LGHNA, CDR2 YNFKEQ. The CDR3 nucleotides are TGTGCCAGCAGCCCAGGTGGGGGCTCAGTCTATGGCTACACCTTC. Amino acid sequence: CASSPGGGSVYGYTF.